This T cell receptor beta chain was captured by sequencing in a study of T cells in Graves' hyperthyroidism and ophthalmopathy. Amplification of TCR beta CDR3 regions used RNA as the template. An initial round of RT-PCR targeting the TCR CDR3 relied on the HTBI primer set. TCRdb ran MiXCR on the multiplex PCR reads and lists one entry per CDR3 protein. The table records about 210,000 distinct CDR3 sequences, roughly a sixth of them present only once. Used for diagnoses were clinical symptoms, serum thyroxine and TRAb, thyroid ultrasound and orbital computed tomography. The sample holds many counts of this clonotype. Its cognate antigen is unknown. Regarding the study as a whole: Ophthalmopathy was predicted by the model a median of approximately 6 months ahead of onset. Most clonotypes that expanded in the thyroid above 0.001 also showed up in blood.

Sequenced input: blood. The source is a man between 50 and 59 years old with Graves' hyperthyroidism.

In DNA form, the CDR3 reads TGTGCCAGCAGCCGACAGGGGTGGGGGGATGAGCAGTTCTTC. Its protein is CASSRQGWGDEQFF. The rearrangement links TRBV2 to TRBJ2-1, with 8 nucleotides matching TRBD1. In germline, CDR1 is SNHLY, CDR2 FYNNEI. The J segment lost 8 bases and the V segment lost 6 bases, leaving 9 bases of the junction unmatched. The CDR3 has 14 residues.